The source of this TCR beta chain is a study of shared clonotypes between healthy human individuals. Study-level findings and limits: Sequencing depth was expected to affect clonotype sharing among donors.

In regard to this clone: Its antigen is still unknown.

The germline V gene has CDR1 MNHNS and CDR2 SASEGT. The CDR3 length is 15 residues. With V trimmed by 6 bases and J by 6 bases, 11 bases remained unmatched. Healthy and HIV-negative, the adult donors had no recent acute infections or vaccinations. Generated by immunoSEQ multiplex PCR, the TCRdb table keeps only in-frame clones and is missing some. The profile covers millions of clones, with approximately 92% appearing a single time and over 0.12% taken by the ten largest. Source material: naive CD4+ T cells sorted from blood. Noted subset: CD45RA+ positively selected. This TCR was sampled from a man between 18 and 29 years old in good health. The chain is built from TRBV6-1 and TRBJ2-3, with 8 positions matching TRBD2. The CDR3 loop is CASRGTSGVWDTQYF. The DNA for the CDR3 is TGTGCCAGCAGGGGCACTAGCGGCGTTTGGGATACGCAGTATTTT.